This T cell receptor beta chain is from a study of cytomegalovirus exposure and HLA in healthy donors. Primers: 60 Vbeta forward and 13 Jbeta reverse. Source study methods: Unique TCR beta chains totaled some 80 million in a later count, with around 11 million of them shared. The method was immunoSEQ multiplex PCR; TCRdb's version includes in-frame clones alone and lacks a portion of them. The DNA was the basis for D and trimming; V, J and clone size are from that table. The repertoire holds over 150,000 clones, with approximately 77% as singletons. The sequence was collected from a man aged 25 to 45 in good health and CMV-seropositive. Sequencing input: PBMCs.

This chain's CDR3 is CAISDGYAEAFF. The CDR3, as DNA: TGTGCCATCAGTGACGGGTACGCTGAAGCTTTCTTT. V usage is TRBV10-3 and J usage is TRBJ1-1; the D is unclear. The CDR3 covers 12 residues. Germline V gives CDR1 ENHRY, CDR2 SYGVKD. V gave up 3 bases and J gave up 6 bases, with 8 bases separating them.